The 28 T cell receptor delta chains below were found in one sample sequenced in a study of gamma-delta T cells after stem cell transplantation. TCRdb re-called clones from the RT-PCR reads using CATT. The sample contains 12,000 or so delta-chain clones, about 1.2% of which appear only once. Sequencing input: gamma-delta T cells. These receptors were taken from a human donor. It is not recorded whose cells these are; they may come from a transplant donor.

There are many counts of this clone. V and J are TRDV2 and TRDJ1; 9 bases fit TRDD3. The junction had 13 bases not matched to a gene; V was cut back by 0 bases and J by 0 bases. The germline V gene encodes CDR1 GEAIGNYY and CDR2 EKD. The CDR3 runs to 19 residues. The CDR3 reads CACDTVPVTGGGYTDKLIF. CDR3 sequence (DNA): TGTGCCTGTGACACCGTCCCCGTTACTGGGGGAGGTTACACCGATAAACTCATCTTT.

This clone was picked up a small number of times. Translating this DNA gives a protein that differs at residue 13 from the TCRdb one, which belongs to a much larger clone; a read error is likely, and the protein shown is this translation. The J gene is TRDJ1, the V gene TRDV2, with D possibly matching TRDD3 (5 bases). This CDR3 contains 17 residues. The germline gives CDR1 GEAIGNYY, CDR2 EKD. The CDR3 here is CACDTLTGTKYTNKLIF. The CDR3 DNA sequence: TGTGCCTGTGACACCCTGACTGGAACCAAGTACACCAATAAACTCATCTTT.

The genes are TRDV2 and TRDJ1, with TRDD3 identical over 13 bases. The CDR3 length is 18 residues. V gave up 0 bases and J gave up 2 bases; unmatched junction bases: 8. Germline values: CDR1 GEAIGNYY, CDR2 EKD. CDR3 loop: CACDTVAVLGDTTDKLIF. The CDR3 bases are TGTGCCTGTGACACCGTCGCGGTACTGGGGGATACGACCGATAAACTCATCTTT.

By sample share, this clone is medium-sized (0.01 to 0.1%). The J gene is TRDJ1, the V gene TRDV2; D uncertain. Germline-derived CDR1 and CDR2 are GEAIGNYY and EKD. This CDR3 is 17 amino acids long. V was cut by 3 bases and J by 0 bases, with 19 bases left in between. CDR3: CACDGLWLEDDTDKLIF. The DNA for the CDR3 is TGTGCCTGTGACGGATTGTGGCTCGAGGACGACACCGATAAACTCATCTTT.

This clone was counted ten times or more. This CDR3 reads CACDTVLGAGGYAGDKLIF. CDR3 nucleotide sequence: TGTGCCTGTGACACCGTCCTCGGGGCTGGGGGATACGCGGGCGATAAACTCATCTTT. The V call is TRDV2, the J call TRDJ1; 12 positions match TRDD3. Germline loops: CDR1 GEAIGNYY, CDR2 EKD. This CDR3 comprises 19 residues. After removal of 0 bases from V and 4 bases from J, the junction contained 14 bases not matched to a gene.

Comment on this clone: TCRdb's protein for this DNA is that of a much larger clone and differs from the translation at residue 12, likely a read error; the protein shown is the DNA translation. The CDR3 reads CACDTLLGDTKCTDKLIF. CDR3 sequence (DNA): TGTGCCTGTGACACCCTACTGGGGGATACAAAGTGCACCGATAAACTCATCTTT. The J gene is TRDJ1, the V gene TRDV2; 12 bases are shared with TRDD3. J was trimmed by 1 base and V by 0 bases; bases with no gene match: 8. Germline CDR1 GEAIGNYY, CDR2 EKD. CDR3 length: 18 amino acids.

This clone is medium-sized (0.01 to 0.1%). The chain carries TRDV2 and TRDJ1; 9 bases match TRDD3. In germline, CDR1 is GEAIGNYY, CDR2 EKD. The CDR3 runs to 16 residues. The V and J ends lost 3 bases and 2 bases, in that order; junction bases with no gene match: 9. This chain's CDR3 is CACDLLGIRRTDKLIF. The CDR3 region has the DNA TGTGCCTGTGACCTACTGGGGATACGGCGGACCGATAAACTCATCTTT.

By share, this clone counts as medium-sized. The V and J genes are TRDV2 and TRDJ1, with 13 bases aligning to TRDD3. This CDR3 is built from 18 residues. Unmatched junction bases numbered 7, after V lost 1 base and J lost 0 bases. CDR1 and CDR2 from the germline V gene are GEAIGNYY and EKD. The CDR3 nucleotides read TGTGCCTGTGACACTCTACTGGGGGATACGGAGTACACCGATAAACTCATCTTT. Residues: CACDTLLGDTEYTDKLIF.

A remark on this clone: The same CDR3 also results from other DNA sequences found in this sample. V is TRDV2 and J is TRDJ3; 7 bases map to TRDD3. Germline CDR1 is GEAIGNYY and CDR2 is EKD. The CDR3 runs 18 residues. The V and J ends lost 0 bases and 0 bases, in that order; junction bases with no gene match: 4. In nucleotides, the CDR3 is TGTGCCTGTGACACCGGCGGATACGCCTCCTGGGACACCCGACAGATGTTTTTC. This gives the protein CACDTGGYASWDTRQMFF.

A remark on this clone: A far larger clone is off by one base, so a read error is likely. The rearrangement links TRDV2 to TRDJ1; 9 bases are shared with TRDD3. Germline values: CDR1 GEAIGNYY, CDR2 EKD. The CDR3 is 20 residues long. In DNA, the CDR3 is TGTGCCCGTGACAAAGTTACTGGGGGAGAACCAACTCAGGACACCGATAAACTCATCTTT. It translates to CARDKVTGGEPTQDTDKLIF.

In its sample, this clone was seen a few times. A clone one base away is much larger, so this may be a read error. Distinct nucleotide sequences in the sample also encode this CDR3. This sequence joins TRDV2 and TRDJ1, with 10 bases that match TRDD3. V trimming: 4 bases; J trimming: 1 base; junction bases outside the gene matches: 29. In germline, CDR1 is GEAIGNYY, CDR2 EKD. The CDR3 spans 23 residues. In DNA, the CDR3 is TGTGCCTGTGATACGGTGGCCACATCCTGGGGGATAGCCCCTGGGAATATCACCGATAAACTCATCTTT. Residues: CACDTVATSWGIAPGNITDKLIF.

As regards this clone: A read error is the likely source, as a far larger clone sits one nucleotide away. Within the sample, other DNA sequences also encode this same CDR3. The chain combines TRDV2 with TRDJ1; 11 bases match TRDD3. Trimming took 3 bases from V and 11 from J; bases not matched to a gene: 10. CDR1 GEAIGNYY and CDR2 EKD come from the germline V gene. The CDR3 has 14 residues. Here the CDR3 reads CACDPVLGDTLLIF. The CDR3 coding sequence is TGTGCCTGTGACCCTGTATTGGGGGATACGCTCCTCATCTTT.

This clone has a count of ten or more. The chain has TRDV2 and TRDJ1, with TRDD3 identical over 9 bases. Germline assignment: CDR1 GEAIGNYY and CDR2 EKD. The CDR3 has 25 amino acids. The J segment lost 0 bases and the V segment lost 0 bases, leaving 31 bases of the junction unmatched. CDR3 loop: CACDTVRSSVPYLGDPRANTDKLIF. The CDR3 DNA is TGTGCCTGTGACACCGTGAGGAGTTCAGTACCGTACCTGGGGGATCCCAGGGCGAACACCGATAAACTCATCTTT.

By share of the sample, this clone is medium-sized. Other nucleotide sequences from this sample produce the same CDR3. The chain is built from TRDV2 and TRDJ1; 9 nucleotides agree with TRDD3. The germline CDR1 and CDR2 sequences are GEAIGNYY and EKD. The CDR3 runs 19 residues. V lost 0 bases and J lost 0; bases outside the gene matches: 13. CDR3 in DNA: TGTGCCTGTGACACCGTCCGGCCGATACTGGGGGAGTACACCGATAAACTCATCTTT. Amino acids: CACDTVRPILGEYTDKLIF.

This clone was recorded a few times. A far larger clone is one nucleotide away, so this likely arose from a read error. Other DNA variants within this sample encode the same CDR3. V gene TRDV2 combines with J gene TRDJ1; D is unclear. Germline CDR1 is GEAIGNYY and CDR2 is EKD. The CDR3 runs 14 residues. Trimming shortened V by 7 bases and J by 3 bases, and 17 bases separated the two germline ends. CDR3 nucleotides: TGTGCCTGCGAACCCTTACTGAACGCCGATAAACTCATCTTT. Amino acids: CACEPLLNADKLIF.

The chain has TRDV2 and TRDJ3; 11 nucleotides match TRDD3. The CDR3 is made up of 20 amino acids. With V trimmed by 0 bases and J by 0 bases, 6 bases remained unmatched. Germline V gives CDR1 GEAIGNYY, CDR2 EKD. This chain's CDR3 is CACDTVAGGYSSWDTRQMFF. CDR3 coding DNA: TGTGCCTGTGACACCGTCGCTGGGGGATACAGCTCCTGGGACACCCGACAGATGTTTTTC.

The gene calls are TRDV2 and TRDJ3; 8 positions match TRDD3. The germline CDR1 and CDR2 sequences are GEAIGNYY and EKD. The CDR3 extends over 20 amino acids. The junction had 28 bases not matched to a gene; V was cut back by 1 base and J by 18 bases. The CDR3 loop is CACDTSWGSGSSWDTRRMFF. The CDR3 DNA reads TGTGCCTGTGACACGTCCTGGGGGAGCGGAAGCTCCTGGGACACCCGGCGGATGTTTTTC.

About this clone: This clone may be a read error of a much larger clone one base away. The sample contains more than one DNA sequence encoding this CDR3. This rearrangement joins TRDV2 to TRDJ1; TRDD3 matches 8 bases. The CDR3 totals 18 residues. CDR1 and CDR2 (germline): GEAIGNYY, EKD. V lost 0 bases, J lost 0 bases, and 11 bases stayed unmatched. The CDR3 DNA reads TGTGCCTGTGACACCGTAGGGGATACAGTAGCCTACACCGATAAACTCATCTTT. It encodes CACDTVGDTVAYTDKLIF.

This clone showed up just a few times. This probably arose from a read error, given a far larger clone one base away. Within the sample, other DNA sequences also encode this same CDR3. The chain is built from TRDV2 and TRDJ1, with a tentative D call TRDD2 (5 bases). Per the germline V gene, CDR1 is GEAIGNYY and CDR2 is EKD. This CDR3 contains 15 residues. The CDR3, as DNA: TGTGCCTGTGACACTCTACTTCCGGAAGCCGATAAGCTCATCTTT. This gives the protein CACDTLLPEADKLIF.

The chain is built from TRDV2 and TRDJ1; 11 bases fit TRDD3. The CDR3 spans 17 residues. CDR1 and CDR2 from the germline V gene are GEAIGNYY and EKD. Trimming cost V 3 bases and J 3 bases; bases outside gene matches: 11. As DNA, the CDR3 is TGTGCCTGTGACCGACTTATGGGGGATACGCCCCCCGATAAACTCATCTTT. It codes for CACDRLMGDTPPDKLIF.

This clone is medium-sized in the sample. At the DNA level, this CDR3 is encoded by other sequences in the same sample as well. The chain uses TRDV2 and TRDJ1, with TRDD3 as a possible D gene (6 bases). CDR3 size: 16 residues. Per germline, CDR1 GEAIGNYY and CDR2 EKD. The V end was cut by 0 bases, the J end by 0 bases, with 13 bases between. CDR3 DNA: TGTGCCTGTGACACCGTTGGGGGGCCGTACACCGATAAACTCATCTTT. Translating it yields CACDTVGGPYTDKLIF.

This clone has a handful of counts. This chain uses TRDV2 with TRDJ4; 8 bases agree with TRDD3. CDR1 GEAIGNYY and CDR2 EKD come from the germline V gene. The junction had 7 bases not matched to a gene; V was cut back by 2 bases and J by 0 bases. This CDR3 has 15 amino acids. CDR3 amino acids: CACDRVGDDTRPLIF. The CDR3 bases are TGTGCCTGTGACAGGGTGGGGGATGACACCAGACCCCTGATCTTT.

This clone is termed medium-sized. The chain uses TRDV2 and TRDJ1, with 8 bases lining up with TRDD3. Germline V gene data show CDR1 as GEAIGNYY and CDR2 as EKD. V lost 3 bases and J lost 0; bases outside the gene matches: 17. The CDR3 loop spans 19 amino acids. The CDR3 coding sequence is TGTGCCTGTGACCTCGTGAAGCTGGGGGACCGTGAGTACACCGATAAACTCATCTTT. It translates to CACDLVKLGDREYTDKLIF.

Details on this clone: A far bigger clonotype differs at one base, so this is likely a read error. The sample carries other DNA sequences with the same CDR3. The CDR3: CACDTVGTGGYTDKLIF. The CDR3 DNA reads TGTGCCTGTGATACCGTGGGTACTGGGGGATACACCGATAAACTCATCTTT. The genes are TRDV2 and TRDJ1, with 10 bases aligning to TRDD3. The CDR3 contains 17 residues. The germline gives CDR1 GEAIGNYY, CDR2 EKD. V was pared by 4 bases and J by 0 bases, with 10 bases of the junction left unmatched.

In its sample, this clone was seen a few times. A far larger clone is a single base away, which makes a read error likely. The CDR3: CACDTVSLLRVGGKRVPKLIF. CDR3 sequence (DNA): TGTGCCTGTGACACCGTTTCTCTACTACGAGTGGGCGGTAAGCGGGTACCTAAACTCATCTTT. The genes are TRDV2 and TRDJ1; D gene unclear. The CDR3 has 21 residues. The V and J ends lost 0 bases and 7 bases respectively, with 35 bases between them. CDR1 GEAIGNYY and CDR2 EKD come from the germline V gene.

By share, this clone counts as medium-sized (0.01 to 0.1%). The same CDR3 is also encoded by other DNA sequences in this sample. The V call is TRDV2, the J call TRDJ1, with D perhaps TRDD3 (6 bases). The CDR3 is 15 amino acids. Germline V gene sequence: CDR1 GEAIGNYY, CDR2 EKD. The V end was cut by 0 bases, the J end by 0 bases, with 10 bases between. In nucleotides, the CDR3 is TGTGCCTGTGACACCGTGGGGGGGGACACCGATAAACTCATCTTT. It encodes CACDTVGGDTDKLIF.

This clone was picked up a small number of times. A read error likely explains why the TCRdb protein, taken from a much larger clone, differs from this DNA's translation at residue 5; the protein shown is translated from the DNA. The chain uses TRDV2 and TRDJ1, with unresolved D. Germline V gene sequence: CDR1 GEAIGNYY, CDR2 EKD. CDR3 length: 17 amino acids. The ends were cut back, 3 bases at V and 1 base at J, with 20 bases in the middle. The CDR3 reads CACDRLVEPSATDKLIF. DNA for the CDR3: TGTGCCTGTGACCGCCTGGTGGAGCCAAGCGCCACCGATAAACTCATCTTT.

In its sample, this clone was seen many times. Other DNA sequences in this specimen translate into the identical CDR3. In nucleotides, the CDR3 is TGTGCCTGTGACACCGTAAGTAGGTGGGGGATCGATTCGTACACCGATAAACTCATCTTT. Amino acids: CACDTVSRWGIDSYTDKLIF. The V gene is TRDV2, the J gene TRDJ1, with 8 bases that match TRDD3. J lost 0 bases, V lost 0 bases, and 17 bases had no gene match. CDR3 size: 20 residues. Germline CDR1 GEAIGNYY, CDR2 EKD.